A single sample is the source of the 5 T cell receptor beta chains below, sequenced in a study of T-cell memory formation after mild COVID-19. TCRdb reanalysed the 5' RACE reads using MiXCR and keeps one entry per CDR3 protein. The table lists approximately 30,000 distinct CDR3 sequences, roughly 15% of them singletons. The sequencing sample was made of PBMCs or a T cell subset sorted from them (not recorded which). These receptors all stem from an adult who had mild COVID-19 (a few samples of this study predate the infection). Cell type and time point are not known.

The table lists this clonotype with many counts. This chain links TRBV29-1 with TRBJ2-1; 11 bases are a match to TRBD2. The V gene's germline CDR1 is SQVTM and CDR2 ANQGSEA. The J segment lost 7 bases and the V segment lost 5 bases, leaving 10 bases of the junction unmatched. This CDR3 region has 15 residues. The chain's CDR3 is CSVRSGGASGNEQFF. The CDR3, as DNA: TGCAGCGTTCGTAGCGGGGGGGCGAGTGGAAATGAGCAGTTCTTC.

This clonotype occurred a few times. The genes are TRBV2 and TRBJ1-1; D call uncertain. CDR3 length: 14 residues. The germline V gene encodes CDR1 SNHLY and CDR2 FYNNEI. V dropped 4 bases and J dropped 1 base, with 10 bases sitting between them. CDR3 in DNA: TGTGCCAGCAGTGTCACTAGACAGAACACTGAAGCTTTCTTT. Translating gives CASSVTRQNTEAFF.

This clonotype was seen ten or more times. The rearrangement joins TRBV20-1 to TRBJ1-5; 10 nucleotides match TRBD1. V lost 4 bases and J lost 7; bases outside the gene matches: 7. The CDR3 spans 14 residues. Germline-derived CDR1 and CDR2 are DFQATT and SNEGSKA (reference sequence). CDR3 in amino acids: CSAKTGGAGQPQHF. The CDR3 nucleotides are TGCAGTGCTAAGACAGGGGGCGCAGGGCAGCCCCAGCATTTT.

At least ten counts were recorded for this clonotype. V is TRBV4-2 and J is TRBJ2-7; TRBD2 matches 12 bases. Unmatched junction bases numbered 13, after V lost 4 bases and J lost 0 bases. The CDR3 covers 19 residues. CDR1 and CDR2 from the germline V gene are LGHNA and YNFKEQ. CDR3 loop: CASSRRTSGAKPSSYEQYF. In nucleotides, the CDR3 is TGTGCCAGCAGCCGCCGGACTAGCGGGGCCAAACCCTCCTCCTACGAGCAGTACTTC.

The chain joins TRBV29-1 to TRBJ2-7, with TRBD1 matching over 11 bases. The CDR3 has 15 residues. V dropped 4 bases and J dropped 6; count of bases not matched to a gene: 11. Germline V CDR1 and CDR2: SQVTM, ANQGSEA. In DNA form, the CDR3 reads TGCAGCGTTGGGAACTGGACAGGGGGCGCGGGCGAGCAGTACTTC. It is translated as CSVGNWTGGAGEQYF.